This T cell receptor beta chain was retrieved from a study of control samples from healthy donors and cancer patients. As concerns this clone: A junction end diverges from the germline sequence, so it may reflect a read error.

The CDR3 is made up of 14 amino acids. Germline values: CDR1 PRHDT, CDR2 FYEKMQ (reference sequence). TCRdb keeps only in-frame clones here, not all; method: immunoSEQ multiplex PCR. The data contain approximately 89,000 clones, roughly 86% of them singletons. Material for sequencing was blood. This TCR derives from a man under 40 in good health. J is TRBJ1-1 and V is TRBV13, with a tentative D call TRBD1 (6 bases). This chain's CDR3 is CASSLQGLKTEAFF. As DNA, the CDR3 is TGTGCCAGCAGCTTACAGGGGCTGAAAACTGAAGCTTTCTTT. The variable domain in full, with the rest retrieved from reference TRBV13 and TRBJ1-1, is AAGVIQSPRHLIKEKRETATLKCYPIPRHDTVYWYQQGPGQDPQFLISFYEKMQSDKGSIPDRFSAQQFSDYHSELNMSSLELGDSALYFCASSLQGLKTEAFFGQGTRLTVV.